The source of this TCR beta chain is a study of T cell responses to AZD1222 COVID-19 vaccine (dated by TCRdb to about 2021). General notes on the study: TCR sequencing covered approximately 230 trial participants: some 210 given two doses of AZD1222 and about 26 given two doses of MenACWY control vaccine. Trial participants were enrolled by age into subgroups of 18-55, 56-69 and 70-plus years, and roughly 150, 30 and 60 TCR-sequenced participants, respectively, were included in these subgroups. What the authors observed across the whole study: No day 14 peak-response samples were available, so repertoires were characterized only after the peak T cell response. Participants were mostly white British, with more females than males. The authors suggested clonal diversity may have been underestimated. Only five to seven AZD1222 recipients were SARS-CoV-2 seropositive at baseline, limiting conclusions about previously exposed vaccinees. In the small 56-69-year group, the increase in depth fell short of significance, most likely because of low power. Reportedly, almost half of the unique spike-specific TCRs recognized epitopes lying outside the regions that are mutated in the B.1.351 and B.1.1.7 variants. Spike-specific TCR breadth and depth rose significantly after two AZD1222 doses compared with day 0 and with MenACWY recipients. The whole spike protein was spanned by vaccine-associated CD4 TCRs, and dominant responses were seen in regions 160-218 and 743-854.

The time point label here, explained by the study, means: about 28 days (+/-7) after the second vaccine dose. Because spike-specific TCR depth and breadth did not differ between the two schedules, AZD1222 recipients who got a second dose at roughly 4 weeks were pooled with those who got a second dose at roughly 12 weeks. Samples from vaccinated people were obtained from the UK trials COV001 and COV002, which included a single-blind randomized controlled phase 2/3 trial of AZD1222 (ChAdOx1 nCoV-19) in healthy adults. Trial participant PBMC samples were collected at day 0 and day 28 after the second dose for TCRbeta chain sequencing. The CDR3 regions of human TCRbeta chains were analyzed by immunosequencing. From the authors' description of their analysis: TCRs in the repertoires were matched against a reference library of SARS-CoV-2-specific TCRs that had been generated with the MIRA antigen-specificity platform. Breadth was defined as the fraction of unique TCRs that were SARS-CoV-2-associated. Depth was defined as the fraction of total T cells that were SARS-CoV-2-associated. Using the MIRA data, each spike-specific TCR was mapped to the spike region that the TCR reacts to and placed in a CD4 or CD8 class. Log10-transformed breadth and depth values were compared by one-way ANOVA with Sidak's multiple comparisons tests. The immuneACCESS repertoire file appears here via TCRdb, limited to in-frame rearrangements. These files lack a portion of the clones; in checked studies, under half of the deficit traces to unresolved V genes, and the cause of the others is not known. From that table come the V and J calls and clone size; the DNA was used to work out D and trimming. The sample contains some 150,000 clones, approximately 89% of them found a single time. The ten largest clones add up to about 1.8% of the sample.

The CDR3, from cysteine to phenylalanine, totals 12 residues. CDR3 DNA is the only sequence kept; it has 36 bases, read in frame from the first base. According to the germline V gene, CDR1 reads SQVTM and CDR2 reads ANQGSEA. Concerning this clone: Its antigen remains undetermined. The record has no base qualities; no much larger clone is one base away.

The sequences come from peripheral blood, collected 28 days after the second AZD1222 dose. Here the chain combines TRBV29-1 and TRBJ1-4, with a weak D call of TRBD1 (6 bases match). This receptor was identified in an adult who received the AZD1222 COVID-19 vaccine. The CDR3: CSGGSEWEKLFF. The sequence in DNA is TGCAGTGGGGGCTCAGAGTGGGAAAAACTGTTTTTT.